One and the same sample provided the 15 T cell receptor beta chains below, sequenced in a study of shared clonotypes between healthy human individuals. The repertoire was sequenced with immunoSEQ multiplex PCR; TCRdb's copy has only in-frame clones and lacks some. The sample has some 2,000,000 clones; about 95% are singletons. In the naive CD8 group, cells lacked CD45RO and were positively selected for CCR7, so terminally differentiated effector memory CD45RA+ cells were left out. The sample consisted of naive CD8+ T cells sorted from blood. Receptor source: a man younger than 30 in good health.

This chain links TRBV11-2 with TRBJ2-7; no firm D call. V lost 1 base and J lost 4, with 8 bases in between. Germline CDR1 reads SGHAT; CDR2 reads FQNNGV. CDR3 size: 13 residues. The CDR3 reads CASSLGTWYEQYF. CDR3 nucleotide sequence: TGTGCCAGCAGCTTAGGAACTTGGTACGAGCAGTACTTC.

In DNA form, the CDR3 reads TGCAGCGTCCCATGGGGGGCCTACGAGCAGTACTTC. This codes for CSVPWGAYEQYF. This chain uses TRBV29-1 with TRBJ2-7; tentative D call: TRBD2 (6 bases). The CDR3 covers 12 residues. Trimming cost V 6 bases and J 2 bases, with 11 bases left between them. The germline CDR1 and CDR2 sequences are SQVTM and ANQGSEA.

The chain is built from TRBV7-6 and TRBJ1-5, with unresolved D. The CDR3 has 13 amino acids. Trimming removed 1 base at V and 7 bases at J, with 8 bases between. Germline V gene lookup returns CDR1 SGHVS and CDR2 FNYEAQ. The CDR3, as DNA: TGTGCCAGCAGCTTAGGAGGGATGCAGCCCCAGCATTTT. Residues: CASSLGGMQPQHF.

The chain carries TRBV4-1 and TRBJ1-1; 8 bases match TRBD1. The V and J ends lost 2 bases and 1 base, in that order; junction bases with no gene match: 3. The CDR3 totals 15 residues. CDR1 is MGHRA and CDR2 is YSYEKL in the germline V gene. The CDR3 DNA sequence: TGCGCCAGCAGCCAACGACAGGGGACGAACACTGAAGCTTTCTTT. Its protein is CASSQRQGTNTEAFF.

The chain couples TRBV6-5 to TRBJ1-5; D not certain. This CDR3 spans 13 amino acids. Germline values: CDR1 MNHEY, CDR2 SVGAGI. V was clipped by 0 bases and J by 7 bases, with 7 bases between them. CDR3 coding DNA: TGTGCCAGCAGTTACTCAAATGGGCAGCCCCAGCATTTT. It specifies CASSYSNGQPQHF.

The chain employs TRBV7-6 and TRBJ2-7, with D hard to call. Germline CDR1 SGHVS, CDR2 FNYEAQ. The CDR3 length is 13 residues. V was clipped by 3 bases and J by 2 bases, with 8 bases between them. The DNA of the CDR3 is TGTGCCAGCAGCTTTGGGCGGACCTACGAGCAGTACTTC. As protein: CASSFGRTYEQYF.

Note on this clone: Within the sample, other DNA sequences also encode this same CDR3. V usage is TRBV27 and J usage is TRBJ2-7; D ambiguous. CDR1 and CDR2 from the germline V gene are MNHEY and SMNVEV (reference sequence). CDR3 size: 13 residues. Trimming shortened V by 0 bases and J by 5 bases, and 8 bases separated the two germline ends. In nucleotides, the CDR3 is TGTGCCAGCAGTTTATCATCAGGTAACGAGCAGTACTTC. Residues: CASSLSSGNEQYF.

The chain is built from TRBV7-2 and TRBJ2-5, with D hard to call. Germline CDR1 reads SGHTA; CDR2 reads FQGNSA. Trimming took off 5 bases at V and 5 bases at J, with 12 bases between the two ends. This CDR3 contains 13 residues. For the CDR3, the DNA is TGTGCCAGCAGCCTTTGGCCCGCGGAGACCCAGTACTTC. Its protein product is CASSLWPAETQYF.

The CDR3 here is CASSSTYRPSSYNEQFF. In DNA form, the CDR3 reads TGTGCCAGCAGTTCAACCTATCGCCCGAGCTCCTACAATGAGCAGTTCTTC. The chain couples TRBV28 to TRBJ2-1, with D unresolved. Trimming removed 4 bases from V and 0 bases from J, with 16 bases in between. The CDR3 is made up of 17 amino acids. Germline loops: CDR1 MDHEN, CDR2 SYDVKM.

The V and J genes are TRBV7-2 and TRBJ2-7, with 11 nucleotides matching TRBD2. Germline CDR1 is SGHTA and CDR2 is FQGNSA. V shed 6 bases and J 5 bases; nucleotides not matched to a gene: 9. CDR3 length: 15 residues. DNA of the CDR3: TGTGCCAGCAGTCTTAGCGGGAGGGCCGGAAACGAGCAGTACTTC. Translation gives CASSLSGRAGNEQYF.

The V call is TRBV30, the J call TRBJ2-7; 7 bases agree with TRBD2. Germline V gene data show CDR1 as GTSNPN and CDR2 as SVGIG (reference sequence). This CDR3 spans 14 amino acids. Trimming cost V 1 base and J 1 base; bases outside gene matches: 4. The CDR3 here is CAWSGGEGSYEQYF. The CDR3 bases are TGTGCCTGGAGTGGAGGGGAGGGGTCCTACGAGCAGTACTTC.

This chain uses TRBV6-5 with TRBJ1-2; possible D gene TRBD1, 6 bases. V lost 2 bases, J lost 4 bases, and 17 bases lay in between. CDR3 size: 16 residues. Germline assignment: CDR1 MNHEY and CDR2 SVGAGI. The chain's CDR3 is CASSYGVGGAGYGYTF. The CDR3 coding sequence is TGTGCCAGCAGTTACGGGGTCGGGGGCGCAGGCTATGGCTACACCTTC.

The chain combines TRBV11-2 with TRBJ2-7, with D possibly being TRBD2 (6 bases). The CDR3 has 14 amino acids. Germline V gene sequence: CDR1 SGHAT, CDR2 FQNNGV. Deletions cut 2 bases from V and 1 base from J, with 9 bases between. CDR3 nucleotide sequence: TGTGCCAGCAGCTTACCGGGAGCGTCCTACGAGCAGTACTTC. This sequence encodes CASSLPGASYEQYF. The complete variable domain, with remaining parts taken from reference TRBV11-2 and TRBJ2-7, reads EAGVAQSPRYKIIEKRQSVAFWCNPISGHATLYWYQQILGQGPKLLIQFQNNGVVDDSQLPKDRFSAERLKGVDSTLKIQPAKLEDSAVYLCASSLPGASYEQYFGPGTRLTVT.

This clone was recorded once. The sample carries other DNA sequences with the same CDR3. The genes are TRBV5-1 and TRBJ2-2; D gene unclear. V lost 2 bases and J lost 1, with 9 bases in between. Germline V lookup: CDR1 SGHRS, CDR2 YFSETQ. The CDR3 has 15 amino acids. The CDR3 sequence: CASSFLAENTGELFF. In DNA form, the CDR3 reads TGCGCCAGCAGCTTTCTCGCAGAGAACACCGGGGAGCTGTTTTTT.

The CDR3 loop reads CASSRDGATDTQYF. The CDR3 bases are TGTGCCAGCTCACGGGATGGGGCCACAGATACGCAGTATTTT. This chain uses TRBV7-9 with TRBJ2-3; D tentatively reads TRBD1 or TRBD2 (5 bases each). This CDR3 spans 14 amino acids. In germline, CDR1 is SEHNR, CDR2 FQNEAQ (reference sequence). Trimming cost V 8 bases and J 2 bases, with 14 bases left between them.